These 18 T cell receptor beta chains originate from one sample sequenced in a study of control samples from healthy donors and cancer patients. Assay: immunoSEQ multiplex PCR; the TCRdb copy retains only in-frame clones and omits some. The sample lists around 160,000 clones, roughly 93% seen once, with about 5.8% in the top ten. The specimen was blood. All receptors derive from a man between 18 and 35 years old in good health.

The chain uses TRBV5-3 and TRBJ1-1; D not resolved. TRBV5-3 is recorded as an ORF, its role being uncertain. The CDR3 contains 15 residues. The V end was cut by 4 bases, the J end by 2 bases, with 15 bases between. The CDR3 nucleotides are TGTGCCAGAAGCGTATATGACGGATTTAACACTGAAGCTTTCTTT. Protein: CARSVYDGFNTEAFF.

The chain uses TRBV19 and TRBJ2-2; a possible D gene is TRBD1 (5 bases). Germline V gene data show CDR1 as LNHDA and CDR2 as SQIVND (reference sequence). V lost 5 bases, J lost 4 bases, and 17 bases lay in between. The CDR3 contains 16 residues. The CDR3 protein is CASSPTRQTPTGELFF. CDR3 in DNA: TGTGCCAGTAGTCCTACTCGACAGACCCCCACCGGGGAGCTGTTTTTT.

This clone has a single count. This chain joins TRBV29-1 and TRBJ2-1, with TRBD2 identical over 10 bases. V lost 7 bases, J lost 4 bases, and 4 bases stayed unmatched. The CDR3 runs to 13 residues. Germline V CDR1 and CDR2: SQVTM, ANQGSEA. The DNA for the CDR3 is TGCAGCGCCGGGACTAGCGCTTACAATGAGCAGTTCTTC. Its protein product is CSAGTSAYNEQFF.

The chain couples TRBV11-2 to TRBJ1-5, with no clear D. Germline V gene sequence: CDR1 SGHAT, CDR2 FQNNGV. V was trimmed by 5 bases and J by 5 bases, leaving 16 bases between them. The CDR3 is 15 amino acids. The CDR3 sequence: CASSRSARFDQPQHF. The CDR3 nucleotides read TGTGCCAGCAGCCGTAGTGCCCGCTTCGATCAGCCCCAGCATTTT. The full variable domain, its missing parts supplied by reference TRBV11-2 and TRBJ1-5, is EAGVAQSPRYKIIEKRQSVAFWCNPISGHATLYWYQQILGQGPKLLIQFQNNGVVDDSQLPKDRFSAERLKGVDSTLKIQPAKLEDSAVYLCASSRSARFDQPQHFGDGTRLSIL.

The chain links TRBV29-1 to TRBJ1-1, with D unresolved. V lost 6 bases and J 0 bases, leaving 2 bases between the germline ends. There are 10 residues in the CDR3. The germline CDR1 and CDR2 sequences are SQVTM and ANQGSEA. The CDR3 loop reads CSVLNTEAFF. Written as DNA, the CDR3 is TGCAGCGTCCTGAACACTGAAGCTTTCTTT. Full variable domain (outside the CDR3, taken from reference TRBV29-1 and TRBJ1-1): SAVISQKPSRDICQRGTSLTIQCQVDSQVTMMFWYRQQPGQSLTLIATANQGSEATYESGFVIDKFPISRPNLTFSTLTVSNMSPEDSSIYLCSVLNTEAFFGQGTRLTVV.

The chain is built from TRBV3-1 (or the pseudogene TRBV3-2) and TRBJ2-6; D remains ambiguous. Germline CDR1 LGHDT, CDR2 YNNKEL (reference sequence). This CDR3 has 15 residues. The germline V and J ends were trimmed by 0 bases and 0 bases, with 3 bases remaining between them. The CDR3: CASSQEDSGANVLTF. The CDR3 DNA is TGTGCCAGCAGCCAAGAGGACTCTGGGGCCAACGTCCTGACTTTC.

The V and J genes are TRBV5-8 and TRBJ2-3, with a tentative D call TRBD1 (5 bases). The CDR3 length is 15 residues. Germline lookup yields CDR1 SGHTS and CDR2 YDEGEE. V was clipped by 5 bases and J by 0 bases, with 13 bases between them. The CDR3 nucleotides read TGTGCCAGCAGTAAAGGGGCCCTTAGCACAGATACGCAGTATTTT. This sequence encodes CASSKGALSTDTQYF.

V gene TRBV12-3 or TRBV12-4 combines with J gene TRBJ1-5, with D uncertain. The CDR3 sequence is 12 residues long. V shed 2 bases and J shed 6 bases, with 5 bases lying between them. CDR3 region: CASSLYGQPQHF. CDR3 DNA sequence: TGTGCCAGCAGTTTATATGGTCAGCCCCAGCATTTT.

The chain couples TRBV4-1 to TRBJ1-1; D gene uncertain. This CDR3 region has 13 residues. Trimming took 0 bases from V and 7 from J, leaving 9 bases between them. Germline CDR1 and CDR2: MGHRA and YSYEKL. The CDR3: CASSQDNRVEAFF. The CDR3 nucleotides read TGCGCCAGCAGCCAAGATAACCGGGTTGAAGCTTTCTTT.

The chain is built from TRBV21-1 and TRBJ1-4; the DNA was not used to check the table's D call, TRBD1. TRBV21-1 is labeled a pseudogene. The CDR3 length is 15 residues. The CDR3 loop is CASSLRTASNEKLFF. The CDR3 nucleotides read TGTGCCAGCAGCCTTAGGACAGCTTCTAATGAAAAACTGTTTTTT.

The chain carries TRBV10-3 and TRBJ2-7, with D maybe TRBD2 (5 bases). Trimming took 8 bases from V and 4 from J, leaving 15 bases between them. Germline V gives CDR1 ENHRY, CDR2 SYGVKD. This CDR3 spans 13 amino acids. The CDR3 coding sequence is TGTGCCATCTTAAATAGAGAGCGGTACGAGCAGTACTTC. This gives the protein CAILNRERYEQYF.

The rearrangement joins TRBV6-5 to TRBJ1-5, with 7 bases that match TRBD1. Germline V gives CDR1 MNHEY, CDR2 SVGAGI. The CDR3 extends over 15 amino acids. V lost 4 bases, J lost 5 bases, and 8 bases stayed unmatched. CDR3 nucleotide sequence: TGTGCCAGCAGTTCCTCCGGACAGGCCTATCAGCCCCAGCATTTT. This codes for CASSSSGQAYQPQHF.

The chain joins TRBV7-8 to TRBJ1-1; unclear D gene. This CDR3 is built from 12 residues. Germline CDR1 and CDR2: SGHVS and FQNEAQ. Trimming pared 5 bases from V and 2 bases from J, leaving 6 bases between. The CDR3 DNA follows: TGTGCCAGCAGCAAATATAACACTGAAGCTTTCTTT. It is translated as CASSKYNTEAFF.

The rearrangement links TRBV2 to TRBJ1-2, with TRBD1 as a possible D gene (6 bases). The CDR3 has 13 residues. CDR1 is SNHLY, CDR2 FYNNEI, per germline. Trimming shortened V by 3 bases and J by 6 bases, and 11 bases separated the two germline ends. CDR3 protein: CASSDGGGDGYTF. The CDR3 DNA reads as TGTGCCAGCAGTGACGGGGGGGGCGATGGCTACACCTTC.

The chain couples TRBV7-2 to TRBJ1-6; D is ambiguous. V gave up 6 bases and J gave up 2 bases, with 11 bases separating them. Germline assignment: CDR1 SGHTA and CDR2 FQGNSA. This CDR3 has 15 amino acids. The CDR3 bases are TGTGCCAGCAGAGTACGTGACGCCTATAATTCACCCCTCCACTTT. This translates into CASRVRDAYNSPLHF.

The chain employs TRBV19 and TRBJ1-1; perhaps TRBD1 as D (6 bases). The V gene lost 0 bases and the J gene lost 6 bases, with 11 bases spanning the gap. Germline values: CDR1 LNHDA, CDR2 SQIVND (reference sequence). CDR3 length: 14 residues. CDR3 amino acids: CASSIETGFAEAFF. The CDR3 DNA reads as TGTGCCAGTAGTATAGAAACAGGGTTCGCTGAAGCTTTCTTT.

The chain uses TRBV4-2 and TRBJ1-5, with a possible D match to TRBD1 (6 bases). Germline V gene sequence: CDR1 LGHNA, CDR2 YNFKEQ. The ends were cut back, 5 bases at V and 4 bases at J, with 12 bases in the middle. The CDR3 sequence is 14 residues long. CDR3: CASSYTGRNQPQHF. The CDR3 region has the DNA TGTGCCAGCAGCTACACAGGGAGGAATCAGCCCCAGCATTTT.

The chain recombines TRBV5-1 with TRBJ2-7; perhaps D is TRBD1 or TRBD2 (5 bases each). This CDR3 has 12 amino acids. V gave up 7 bases and J gave up 3 bases, with 11 bases separating them. Per the germline V gene, CDR1 is SGHRS and CDR2 is YFSETQ. The CDR3: CASSLGGYEQYF. As DNA, the CDR3 is TGCGCCAGCTCCCTTGGGGGCTACGAGCAGTACTTC.